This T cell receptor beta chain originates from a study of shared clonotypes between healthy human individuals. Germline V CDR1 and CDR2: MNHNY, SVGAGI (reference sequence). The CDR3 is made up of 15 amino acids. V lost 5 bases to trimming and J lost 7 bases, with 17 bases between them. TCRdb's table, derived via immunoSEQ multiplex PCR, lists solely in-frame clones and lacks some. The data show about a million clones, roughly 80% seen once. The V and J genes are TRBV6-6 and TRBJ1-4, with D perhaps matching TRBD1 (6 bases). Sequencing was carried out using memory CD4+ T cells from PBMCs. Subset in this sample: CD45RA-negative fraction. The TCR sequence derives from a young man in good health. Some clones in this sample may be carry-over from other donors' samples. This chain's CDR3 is CASSPEGGNIEKLFF. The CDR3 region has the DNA TGTGCCAGCAGTCCCGAGGGGGGTAATATTGAAAAACTGTTTTTT.